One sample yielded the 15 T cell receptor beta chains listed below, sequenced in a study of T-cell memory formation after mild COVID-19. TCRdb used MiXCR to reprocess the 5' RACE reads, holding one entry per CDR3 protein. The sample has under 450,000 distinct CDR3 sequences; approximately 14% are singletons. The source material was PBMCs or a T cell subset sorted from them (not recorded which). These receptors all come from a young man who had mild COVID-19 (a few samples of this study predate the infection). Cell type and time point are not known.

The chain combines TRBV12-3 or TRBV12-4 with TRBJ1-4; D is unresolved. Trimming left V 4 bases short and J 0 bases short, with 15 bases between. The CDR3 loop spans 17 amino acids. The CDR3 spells CASSSYRVQPTNEKLFF. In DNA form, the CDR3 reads TGTGCCAGCAGTTCCTATCGGGTTCAGCCAACTAATGAAAAACTGTTTTTT.

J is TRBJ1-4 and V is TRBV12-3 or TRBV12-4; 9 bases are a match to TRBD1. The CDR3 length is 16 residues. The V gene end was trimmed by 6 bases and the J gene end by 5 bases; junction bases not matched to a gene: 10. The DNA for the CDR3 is TGTGCCAGCAGCCCAGGGACAGGGTTCGGAAATGAAAAACTGTTTTTT. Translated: CASSPGTGFGNEKLFF.

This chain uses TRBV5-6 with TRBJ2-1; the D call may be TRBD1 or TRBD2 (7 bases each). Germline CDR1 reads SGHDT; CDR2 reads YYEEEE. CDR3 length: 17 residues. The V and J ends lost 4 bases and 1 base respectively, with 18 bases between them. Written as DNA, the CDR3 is TGTGCCAGCAGCCAGGGGGGAAGCGGGACTTCCTACAATGAGCAGTTCTTC. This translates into CASSQGGSGTSYNEQFF.

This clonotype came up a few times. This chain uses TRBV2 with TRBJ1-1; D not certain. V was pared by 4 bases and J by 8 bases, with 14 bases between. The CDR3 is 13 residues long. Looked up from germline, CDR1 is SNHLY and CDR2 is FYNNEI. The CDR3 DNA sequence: TGTGCCAGCAGTGTTGACCCCCCGGGGGAAGCTTTCTTT. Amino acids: CASSVDPPGEAFF.

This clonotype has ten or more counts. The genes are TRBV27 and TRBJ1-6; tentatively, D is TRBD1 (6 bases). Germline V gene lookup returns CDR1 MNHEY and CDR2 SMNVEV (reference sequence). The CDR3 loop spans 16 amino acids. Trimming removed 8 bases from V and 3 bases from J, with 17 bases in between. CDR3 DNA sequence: TGTGCCAGCGGGGGGCTCGGGCCGGTCTATAATTCACCCCTCCACTTT. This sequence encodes CASGGLGPVYNSPLHF.

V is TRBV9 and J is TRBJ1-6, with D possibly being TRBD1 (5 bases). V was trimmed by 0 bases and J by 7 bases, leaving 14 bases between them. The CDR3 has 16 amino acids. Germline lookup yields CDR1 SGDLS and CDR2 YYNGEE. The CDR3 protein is CASSVAGGRGNSPLHF. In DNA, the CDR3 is TGTGCCAGCAGCGTAGCTGGGGGTCGTGGAAATTCACCCCTCCACTTT.

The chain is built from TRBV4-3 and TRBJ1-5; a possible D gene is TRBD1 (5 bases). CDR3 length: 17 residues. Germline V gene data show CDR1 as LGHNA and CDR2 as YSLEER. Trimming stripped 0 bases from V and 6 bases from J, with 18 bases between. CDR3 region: CASSQDPPGRGSQPQHF. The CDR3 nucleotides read TGCGCCAGCAGCCAAGACCCCCCGGGGAGGGGTAGTCAGCCCCAGCATTTT.

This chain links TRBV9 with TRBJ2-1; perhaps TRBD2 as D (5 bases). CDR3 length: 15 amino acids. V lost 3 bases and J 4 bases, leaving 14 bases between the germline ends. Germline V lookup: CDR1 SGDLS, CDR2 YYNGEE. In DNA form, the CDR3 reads TGTGCCAGCAGCGCCGCCGGACGGGGTTACAATGAGCAGTTCTTC. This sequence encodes CASSAAGRGYNEQFF.

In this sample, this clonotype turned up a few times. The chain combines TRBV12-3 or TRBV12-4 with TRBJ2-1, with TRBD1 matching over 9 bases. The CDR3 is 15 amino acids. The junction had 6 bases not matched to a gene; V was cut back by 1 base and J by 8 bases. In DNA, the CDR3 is TGTGCCAGCAGTTTAGTGGGACAGGGTTCGTATGAGCAGTTCTTC. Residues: CASSLVGQGSYEQFF.

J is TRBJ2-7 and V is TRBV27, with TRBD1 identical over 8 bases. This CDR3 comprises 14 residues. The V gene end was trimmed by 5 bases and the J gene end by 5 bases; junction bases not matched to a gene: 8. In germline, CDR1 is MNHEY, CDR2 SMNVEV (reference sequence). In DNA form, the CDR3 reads TGTGCCAGCAGTGCCATCGACAGGGGACACGAGCAGTACTTC. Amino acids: CASSAIDRGHEQYF.

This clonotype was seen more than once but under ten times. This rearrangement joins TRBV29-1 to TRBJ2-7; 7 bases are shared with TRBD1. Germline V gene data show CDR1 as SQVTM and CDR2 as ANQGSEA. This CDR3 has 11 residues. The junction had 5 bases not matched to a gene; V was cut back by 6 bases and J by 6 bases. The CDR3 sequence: CSVGGLGEQYF. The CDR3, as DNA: TGCAGCGTAGGGGGCTTGGGCGAGCAGTACTTC.

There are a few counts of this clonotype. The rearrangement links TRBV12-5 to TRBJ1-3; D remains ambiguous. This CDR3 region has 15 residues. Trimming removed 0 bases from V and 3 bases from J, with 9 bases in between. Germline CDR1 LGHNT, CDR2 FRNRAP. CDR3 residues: CASGLVPNSGNTIYF. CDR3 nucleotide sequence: TGTGCTAGTGGTTTGGTACCGAACAGTGGAAACACCATATATTTT.

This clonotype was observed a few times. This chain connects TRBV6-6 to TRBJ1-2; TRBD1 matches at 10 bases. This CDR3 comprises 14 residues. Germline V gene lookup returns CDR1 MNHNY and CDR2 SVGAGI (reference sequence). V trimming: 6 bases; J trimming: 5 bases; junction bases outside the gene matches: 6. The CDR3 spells CASRGGQGGYGYTF. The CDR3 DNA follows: TGTGCCAGCAGGGGTGGACAGGGGGGTTATGGCTACACCTTC.

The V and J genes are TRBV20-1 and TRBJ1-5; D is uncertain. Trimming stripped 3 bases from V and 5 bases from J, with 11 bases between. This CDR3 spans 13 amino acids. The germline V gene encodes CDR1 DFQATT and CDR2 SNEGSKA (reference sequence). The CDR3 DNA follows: TGCAGTGCTAGTACGGGGTTTGATCAGCCCCAGCATTTT. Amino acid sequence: CSASTGFDQPQHF.

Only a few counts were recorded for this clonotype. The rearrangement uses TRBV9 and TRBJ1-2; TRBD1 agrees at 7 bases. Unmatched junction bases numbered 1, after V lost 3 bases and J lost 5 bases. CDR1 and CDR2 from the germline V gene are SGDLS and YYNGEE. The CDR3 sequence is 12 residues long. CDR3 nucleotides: TGTGCCAGCAGCGCGGGACAGTATGGCTACACCTTC. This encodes CASSAGQYGYTF.